This T cell receptor (beta chain) was retrieved from a study of response to subunit inactivated influenza vaccine. This clonotype was seen at least ten times. Its target is not known. One entry per CDR3 protein results from TCRdb running MiXCR on the RT-PCR reads. Altogether around 300,000 distinct CDR3 sequences are present, 20% to 25% being singletons, with the ten largest covering 10%. Study results and caveats: Researchers suggested that each seasonal influenza vaccination recruits few new T cells.

The CDR3 totals 15 residues. V gave up 1 base and J gave up 7 bases, with 14 bases separating them. CDR1 is MNHEY and CDR2 is SVGEGT in the germline V gene. The chain employs TRBV6-2 or TRBV6-3 and TRBJ2-1; D is perhaps TRBD2 (6 bases). The receptor was derived from a man between 45 and 75 years old who received an inactivated influenza vaccine. Specimen: PBMCs from blood, collected approximately 22 months after vaccination. The CDR3 is CASSYLAEGENEQFF. The CDR3 coding sequence is TGTGCCAGCAGTTACTTAGCGGAGGGCGAGAATGAGCAGTTCTTC.